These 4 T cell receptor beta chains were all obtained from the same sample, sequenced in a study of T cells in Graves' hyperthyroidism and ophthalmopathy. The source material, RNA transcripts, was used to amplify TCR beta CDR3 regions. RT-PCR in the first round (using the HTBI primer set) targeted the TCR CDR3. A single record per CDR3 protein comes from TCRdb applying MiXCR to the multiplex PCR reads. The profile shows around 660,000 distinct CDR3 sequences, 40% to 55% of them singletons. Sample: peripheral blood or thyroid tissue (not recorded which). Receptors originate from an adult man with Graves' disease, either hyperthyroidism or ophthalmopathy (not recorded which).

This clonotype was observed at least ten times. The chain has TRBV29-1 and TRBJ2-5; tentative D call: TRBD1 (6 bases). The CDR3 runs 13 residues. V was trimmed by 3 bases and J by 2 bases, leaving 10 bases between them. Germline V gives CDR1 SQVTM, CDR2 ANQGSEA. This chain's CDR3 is CSVDPRGQETQYF. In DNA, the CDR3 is TGCAGCGTTGACCCCAGGGGTCAAGAGACCCAGTACTTC.

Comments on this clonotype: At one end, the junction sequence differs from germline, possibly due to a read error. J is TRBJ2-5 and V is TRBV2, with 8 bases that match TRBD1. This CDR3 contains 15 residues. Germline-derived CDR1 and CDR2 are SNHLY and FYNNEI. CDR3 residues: CASSPPEQGAETQCF. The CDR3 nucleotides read TGTGCCAGCAGCCCACCCGAGCAGGGGGCAGAGACCCAGTGCTTC. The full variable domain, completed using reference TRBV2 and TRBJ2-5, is EPEVTQTPSHQVTQMGQEVILRCVPISNHLYFYWYRQILGQKVEFLVSFYNNEISEKSEIFDDQFSVERPDGSNFTLKIRSTKLEDSAMYFCASSPPEQGAETQCFGPGTRLLVL.

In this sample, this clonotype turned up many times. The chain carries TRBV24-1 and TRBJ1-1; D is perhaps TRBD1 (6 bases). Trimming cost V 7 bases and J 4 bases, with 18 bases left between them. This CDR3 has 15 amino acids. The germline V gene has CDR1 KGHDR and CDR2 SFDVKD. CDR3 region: CATRESRGGGTEAFF. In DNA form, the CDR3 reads TGTGCCACCAGGGAGAGCAGGGGAGGAGGCACTGAAGCTTTCTTT.

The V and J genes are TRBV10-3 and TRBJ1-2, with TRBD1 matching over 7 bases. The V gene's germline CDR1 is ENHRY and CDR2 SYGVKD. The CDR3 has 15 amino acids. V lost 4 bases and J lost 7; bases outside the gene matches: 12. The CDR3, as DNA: TGTGCCATCAGTGCTAAAACAGGGGTTCTTCTTGGCTACACCTTC. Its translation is CAISAKTGVLLGYTF.